Below, 27 T cell receptor beta chains from the same sample are listed, as sequenced in a study of blood T cell repertoires in COVID-19. Generated by immunoSEQ multiplex PCR, the TCRdb table keeps only in-frame clones and is missing some. The sample records some 150,000 clones, 75% to 90% being singletons. Sequencing was done on a sample of peripheral blood. The source is a man in his fifties or sixties with active COVID-19.

This rearrangement joins TRBV9 to TRBJ2-5; TRBD2 aligns across 9 bases. CDR3 length: 16 amino acids. CDR1 is SGDLS, CDR2 YYNGEE, per germline. V dropped 0 bases and J dropped 5; count of bases not matched to a gene: 8. The CDR3 reads CASSVAGGGAQETQYF. The DNA of the CDR3 is TGTGCCAGCAGCGTAGCTGGCGGGGGGGCTCAGGAGACCCAGTACTTC.

This clone was found once. Other nucleotide sequences from this sample produce the same CDR3. J is TRBJ1-1 and V is TRBV18, with D possibly TRBD1 on 5 matching bases. V was pared by 3 bases and J by 1 base, with 12 bases between. The CDR3 contains 15 residues. In germline, CDR1 is KGHSH, CDR2 LQKENI. DNA of the CDR3: TGTGCCAGCTCACCTCAAGGGGCGGCGAACACTGAAGCTTTCTTT. It codes for CASSPQGAANTEAFF.

This clone was observed once. This chain joins TRBV20-1 and TRBJ1-2; a possible D gene is TRBD1 (5 bases). Trimming removed 6 bases from V and 4 bases from J, with 15 bases in between. Germline CDR1 is DFQATT and CDR2 is SNEGSKA (reference sequence). This CDR3 has 13 amino acids. The CDR3 nucleotides read TGCAGTGCAAGTGACAGTTCTCCCTATGGCTACACCTTC. Amino acids: CSASDSSPYGYTF.

J is TRBJ2-1 and V is TRBV11-2, with TRBD1 identical over 7 bases. CDR1 is SGHAT and CDR2 is FQNNGV in the germline V gene. The V gene end was trimmed by 1 base and the J gene end by 7 bases; junction bases not matched to a gene: 7. CDR3 size: 15 residues. The CDR3 DNA follows: TGTGCCAGCAGCTTAGCTAGCTTCAGGGGGAATGAGCAGTTCTTC. It codes for CASSLASFRGNEQFF.

This clone was seen a few times. V gene TRBV10-3 combines with J gene TRBJ1-5; tentatively, D is TRBD1 (5 bases). The CDR3 is 17 residues long. CDR1 ENHRY and CDR2 SYGVKD come from the germline V gene. V gave up 2 bases and J gave up 0 bases, with 14 bases separating them. CDR3 loop: CAISETDRAYSNQPQHF. In DNA, the CDR3 is TGTGCCATCAGTGAGACAGACAGAGCGTATAGCAATCAGCCCCAGCATTTT.

The chain combines TRBV27 with TRBJ2-2, with 8 bases matching TRBD1. This CDR3 is built from 16 residues. Per germline, CDR1 MNHEY and CDR2 SMNVEV (reference sequence). V lost 5 bases, J lost 3 bases, and 8 bases stayed unmatched. The CDR3 sequence: CASSPLDRGDTGELFF. CDR3 nucleotide sequence: TGTGCCAGCAGTCCTCTCGACAGGGGAGACACCGGGGAGCTGTTTTTT.

This clone was counted between two and nine times. CDR3 amino acids: CASSAGTTYEQYF. The CDR3 coding sequence is TGTGCCAGCAGTGCCGGGACTACCTACGAGCAGTACTTC. The chain links TRBV6-2 or TRBV6-3 to TRBJ2-7, with 7 bases lining up with TRBD2. Germline trimming cut 5 bases from V and 2 bases from J; bases unmatched to any gene: 3. Germline loops: CDR1 MNHEY, CDR2 SVGEGT. CDR3 length: 13 amino acids.

The genes are TRBV6-1 and TRBJ1-5; possibly TRBD1 for D (5 bases). The ends were cut back, 1 base at V and 6 bases at J, with 7 bases in the middle. The germline CDR1 and CDR2 sequences are MNHNS and SASEGT. This CDR3 contains 13 residues. The CDR3 spells CASSEGRGQPQHF. Here the CDR3 DNA reads TGTGCCAGCAGTGAAGGGAGGGGTCAGCCCCAGCATTTT.

The rearrangement links TRBV6-5 to TRBJ2-2, with 7 bases aligning to TRBD1. This CDR3 is 13 amino acids long. With 6 bases clipped from V and 5 bases from J, the junction kept 3 bases outside the gene matches. The germline CDR1 and CDR2 sequences are MNHEY and SVGAGI. The CDR3 here is CASRPGGTGELFF. CDR3 bases: TGTGCCAGCAGGCCAGGGGGTACCGGGGAGCTGTTTTTT.

The rearrangement joins TRBV9 to TRBJ2-5, with 8 bases that match TRBD2. Germline-derived CDR1 and CDR2 are SGDLS and YYNGEE. The junction had 7 bases not matched to a gene; V was cut back by 0 bases and J by 0 bases. The CDR3 covers 17 residues. This CDR3 reads CASSVGFQRGYQETQYF. The CDR3 nucleotides read TGTGCCAGCAGCGTAGGCTTTCAGCGGGGGTACCAAGAGACCCAGTACTTC.

About this clone itself: The sample holds other DNA sequences that translate to the same CDR3. The chain has TRBV30 and TRBJ2-7; TRBD1 matches at 7 bases. CDR1 and CDR2 from the germline V gene are GTSNPN and SVGIG (reference sequence). The length of the CDR3 is 12 residues. The junction had 1 base not matched to a gene; V was cut back by 1 base and J by 4 bases. The CDR3 protein is CAWSGQGYEQYF. The CDR3 DNA reads TGTGCCTGGAGTGGACAGGGTTACGAGCAGTACTTC. The full variable domain, in which reference TRBV30 and TRBJ2-7 provide the parts outside the CDR3, is SQTIHQWPATLVQPVGSPLSLECTVEGTSNPNLYWYRQAAGRGLQLLFYSVGIGQISSEVPQNLSASRPQDRQFILSSKKLLLSDSGFYLCAWSGQGYEQYFGPGTRLTVT.

The CDR3 coding sequence is TGTGCCAGTAATCCCTCTGTCGGGTTTAGCAATCAGCCCCAGCATTTT. This codes for CASNPSVGFSNQPQHF. The rearrangement joins TRBV19 to TRBJ1-5, with D uncertain. V was trimmed by 7 bases and J by 0 bases, leaving 16 bases between them. This CDR3 contains 16 residues. Germline lookup yields CDR1 LNHDA and CDR2 SQIVND (reference sequence).

The V and J genes are TRBV30 and TRBJ1-6; 8 positions match TRBD1. Germline CDR1 is GTSNPN and CDR2 is SVGIG (reference sequence). The CDR3 has 13 residues. Trimming cost V 5 bases and J 8 bases; bases outside gene matches: 5. CDR3 amino acids: CAWDRGQYSPLHF. CDR3 DNA sequence: TGTGCCTGGGACAGGGGACAATATTCACCCCTCCACTTT.

This chain connects TRBV10-1 to TRBJ1-6; D remains unclear. The germline V gene has CDR1 WNHNN and CDR2 SYGVQD (reference sequence). The CDR3 is made up of 19 amino acids. V lost 1 base to trimming and J lost 6 bases, with 22 bases between them. The CDR3 DNA reads as TGCGCCAGCAGTGAGTGGATCGAGTATAGCTCCGATTTTAATTCACCCCTCCACTTT. It yields the protein CASSEWIEYSSDFNSPLHF.

The genes are TRBV29-1 and TRBJ2-3; 10 nucleotides align to TRBD2. This CDR3 is 13 amino acids long. The junction had 1 base not matched to a gene; V was cut back by 4 bases and J by 3 bases. Germline-derived CDR1 and CDR2 are SQVTM and ANQGSEA. The CDR3 region has the DNA TGCAGCGTTGCTAGCGGGGGTACAGATACGCAGTATTTT. Its translation: CSVASGGTDTQYF.

The chain couples TRBV5-1 to TRBJ2-7, with 10 bases identical to TRBD1. The junction had 6 bases not matched to a gene; V was cut back by 4 bases and J by 5 bases. The CDR3 runs 14 residues. Germline values: CDR1 SGHRS, CDR2 YFSETQ. CDR3 coding DNA: TGCGCCAGCAGCCGGACAGGGGGAGGCCACGAGCAGTACTTC. Translating gives CASSRTGGGHEQYF.

The chain recombines TRBV12-5 with TRBJ2-7; D is undetermined. Germline values: CDR1 LGHNT, CDR2 FRNRAP. The length of the CDR3 is 12 residues. Trimming shortened V by 5 bases and J by 3 bases, and 8 bases separated the two germline ends. This CDR3 is CASGRDFYEQYF. DNA for the CDR3: TGTGCTAGTGGTCGCGATTTCTACGAGCAGTACTTC.

This chain joins TRBV15 and TRBJ1-2; maybe TRBD1 (6 bases). Germline V CDR1 and CDR2: LNHNV, YYDKDF (reference sequence). Trimming pared 2 bases from V and 2 bases from J, leaving 18 bases between. This CDR3 is built from 17 residues. CDR3 DNA: TGTGCCACCAGCAGATCTGACAAGGACAGCACCAACTATGGCTACACCTTC. It translates to CATSRSDKDSTNYGYTF.

The chain carries TRBV6-5 and TRBJ2-2; TRBD2 matches 7 bases. The CDR3 sequence is 13 residues long. The ends lost 7 bases at V and 5 bases at J; junction bases unmatched: 4. Germline-derived CDR1 and CDR2 are MNHEY and SVGAGI. The CDR3 sequence is CASTLGGTGELFF. The CDR3 nucleotides are TGTGCCAGCACCCTCGGGGGGACCGGGGAGCTGTTTTTT.

The gene calls are TRBV6-5 and TRBJ1-3, with D hard to call. CDR1 and CDR2 from the germline V gene are MNHEY and SVGAGI. V lost 2 bases and J 0 bases, leaving 8 bases between the germline ends. This CDR3 has 15 amino acids. The DNA for the CDR3 is TGTGCCAGCAGTTACGATCGGTCCTCTGGAAACACCATATATTTT. This gives the protein CASSYDRSSGNTIYF.

The chain has TRBV29-1 and TRBJ2-7; D not certain. This CDR3 region has 13 residues. Trimming took off 4 bases at V and 0 bases at J, with 10 bases between the two ends. Per germline, CDR1 SQVTM and CDR2 ANQGSEA. CDR3 nucleotides: TGCAGCGTTGGTGCGAGACTCTCCTACGAGCAGTACTTC. It specifies CSVGARLSYEQYF.

This clone was recorded a few times. CDR3 protein: CARSLAGLAGPETQYF. The CDR3 nucleotides read TGTGCCAGAAGCTTGGCCGGACTAGCGGGCCCAGAGACCCAGTACTTC. The chain uses TRBV5-3 and TRBJ2-5; 11 bases line up with TRBD2. TRBV5-3 is given ORF status, its function remaining uncertain. With 0 bases clipped from V and 4 bases from J, the junction kept 5 bases outside the gene matches. This CDR3 spans 16 amino acids.

V usage is TRBV18 and J usage is TRBJ2-7, with 10 bases that match TRBD1. Germline lookup yields CDR1 KGHSH and CDR2 LQKENI. V lost 5 bases to trimming and J lost 5 bases; unmatched junction nucleotides: 12. The CDR3 covers 16 residues. The CDR3 spells CASSSIQTGGINEQYF. CDR3 bases: TGTGCCAGCTCATCAATTCAGACAGGGGGCATCAACGAGCAGTACTTC.

V and J are TRBV15 and TRBJ2-1; D is ambiguous. The CDR3 contains 15 residues. Germline lookup yields CDR1 LNHNV and CDR2 YYDKDF (reference sequence). Trimming left V 0 bases short and J 4 bases short, with 10 bases between. The CDR3 spells CATSRDTGGYNEQFF. CDR3 nucleotides: TGTGCCACCAGCAGAGATACGGGTGGGTACAATGAGCAGTTCTTC.

The rearrangement joins TRBV30 to TRBJ1-2, with D perhaps TRBD1 (5 bases). V lost 3 bases, J lost 7 bases, and 15 bases lay in between. Germline CDR1 GTSNPN, CDR2 SVGIG (reference sequence). The CDR3 is made up of 13 amino acids. CDR3 coding DNA: TGTGCCTGGAGGGGAACAGGTTCTTTTGGCTACACCTTC. Protein: CAWRGTGSFGYTF.

The chain carries TRBV4-1 and TRBJ1-4; the D is unclear. CDR1 and CDR2 (germline): MGHRA, YSYEKL. The CDR3 runs to 13 residues. V was shortened by 7 bases and J by 5 bases, with 11 bases between the two germline ends. CDR3 bases: TGCGCCAGCACCCGGACGGGGAATGAAAAACTGTTTTTT. This codes for CASTRTGNEKLFF.

J is TRBJ2-1 and V is TRBV19; D call uncertain. CDR3 length: 14 residues. V was cut by 9 bases and J by 1 base, with 13 bases left in between. The germline CDR1 and CDR2 sequences are LNHDA and SQIVND (reference sequence). CDR3 sequence reads: CASRPRVSYNEQFF. The CDR3 DNA sequence: TGTGCCAGCCGCCCAAGAGTATCCTACAATGAGCAGTTCTTC. The entire variable domain, with the rest obtained from reference TRBV19 and TRBJ2-1, is as follows: DGGITQSPKYLFRKEGQNVTLSCEQNLNHDAMYWYRQDPGQGLRLIYYSQIVNDFQKGDIAEGYSVSREKKESFPLTVTSAQKNPTAFYLCASRPRVSYNEQFFGPGTRLTVL.